Below are 26 T cell receptor beta chains sequenced from a single sample in a study of blood T cell repertoires in COVID-19. TCRdb's table, derived via immunoSEQ multiplex PCR, lists solely in-frame clones and lacks some. The data contain over 130,000 clones, approximately 90% of them singletons. Sequencing was done on a sample of peripheral blood. These receptor sequences come from a woman aged 80 or over with acute or convalescent COVID-19.

V and J are TRBV9 and TRBJ2-7; TRBD2 matches 9 bases. Germline values: CDR1 SGDLS, CDR2 YYNGEE. The trim removed 4 bases at V and 7 bases at J, leaving 12 bases unmatched. The CDR3 consists of 15 residues. CDR3 coding DNA: TGTGCCAGCAGCCTCGGCGGGGGGGCATCGGGAGAGCAGTACTTC. Its protein product is CASSLGGGASGEQYF.

Here the CDR3 reads CAWSVVGARGAYGYTF. The CDR3 region has the DNA TGTGCCTGGAGTGTAGTGGGGGCCAGGGGTGCTTATGGCTACACCTTC. The chain recombines TRBV30 with TRBJ1-2; possibly TRBD1 for D (6 bases). Trimming stripped 0 bases from V and 5 bases from J, with 19 bases between. This CDR3 comprises 16 residues. Germline V gene data show CDR1 as GTSNPN and CDR2 as SVGIG (reference sequence).

This chain uses TRBV10-3 with TRBJ2-7; 7 bases agree with TRBD2. The CDR3 is 15 amino acids. The trim removed 0 bases at V and 3 bases at J, leaving 5 bases unmatched. Germline CDR1 and CDR2: ENHRY and SYGVKD. In DNA form, the CDR3 reads TGTGCCATCAGTGAGTCGACTGGGGGGGTCTACGAGCAGTACTTC. This translates into CAISESTGGVYEQYF.

J is TRBJ2-2 and V is TRBV11-3, with 11 bases that match TRBD2. The CDR3 has 17 residues. CDR1 is SGHNT, CDR2 YENEEA, per germline. Trimming cost V 5 bases and J 4 bases; bases outside gene matches: 9. CDR3 coding DNA: TGTGCCAGCAGCCATAGCGGGGGGGCTGCTGCCACCGGGGAGCTGTTTTTT. Its translation is CASSHSGGAAATGELFF.

V usage is TRBV5-1 and J usage is TRBJ2-5, with D uncertain. This CDR3 is 13 amino acids long. The germline CDR1 and CDR2 sequences are SGHRS and YFSETQ. The V end lost 7 bases, the J end lost 5 bases, and 15 bases lay between the germline ends. The CDR3, as DNA: TGCGCCAGCTGCCTTTTAGAAACGGAGACCCAGTACTTC. It codes for CASCLLETETQYF.

The gene calls are TRBV18 and TRBJ1-3; TRBD1 matches 8 bases. There are 15 residues in the CDR3. Germline loops: CDR1 KGHSH, CDR2 LQKENI. The V segment lost 5 bases and the J segment 2 bases; nucleotides outside the gene matches: 5. Here the CDR3 reads CASSTGTGPGNTIYF. CDR3 bases: TGTGCCAGCTCAACCGGGACAGGCCCTGGAAACACCATATATTTT. Using reference TRBV18 and TRBJ1-3 for the parts outside the CDR3, the full variable domain is NAGVMQNPRHLVRRRGQEARLRCSPMKGHSHVYWYRQLPEEGLKFMVYLQKENIIDESGMPKERFSAEFPKEGPSILRIQQVVRGDSAAYFCASSTGTGPGNTIYFGEGSWLTVV.

The CDR3 region is CAWSGGGANTEAFF. The CDR3 DNA reads TGTGCCTGGAGTGGAGGAGGGGCGAACACTGAAGCTTTCTTT. The V and J genes are TRBV30 and TRBJ1-1; the D gene is possibly TRBD1 (5 bases). V lost 1 base to trimming and J lost 1 base, with 10 bases between them. The germline V gene encodes CDR1 GTSNPN and CDR2 SVGIG (reference sequence). The CDR3 runs to 14 residues. The full variable domain, rest sourced from reference TRBV30 and TRBJ1-1, is SQTIHQWPATLVQPVGSPLSLECTVEGTSNPNLYWYRQAAGRGLQLLFYSVGIGQISSEVPQNLSASRPQDRQFILSSKKLLLSDSGFYLCAWSGGGANTEAFFGQGTRLTVV.

This chain connects TRBV10-3 to TRBJ2-2, with 10 bases that match TRBD1. This CDR3 has 15 amino acids. CDR1 is ENHRY and CDR2 is SYGVKD in the germline V gene. V lost 6 bases and J lost 5; bases outside the gene matches: 6. The CDR3 DNA sequence: TGTGCCATCAGGGGACAGGGGAAGGGGACCGGGGAGCTGTTTTTT. This gives the protein CAIRGQGKGTGELFF.

The J gene is TRBJ2-3, the V gene TRBV7-9, with no clear D. CDR1 is SEHNR, CDR2 FQNEAQ, per germline (reference sequence). The CDR3 spans 14 residues. V gave up 1 base and J gave up 6 bases, with 11 bases separating them. CDR3 sequence (DNA): TGTGCCAGCAGCTTAGGTGCCCCGCGGGATACGCAGTATTTT. It specifies CASSLGAPRDTQYF.

The V call is TRBV30, the J call TRBJ2-1; no clear D. V dropped 2 bases and J dropped 5 bases, with 7 bases sitting between them. This CDR3 has 12 amino acids. CDR1 is GTSNPN and CDR2 is SVGIG in the germline V gene (reference sequence). The CDR3 DNA sequence: TGTGCCTGGAGTCCCATCCACAATGAGCAGTTCTTC. It encodes CAWSPIHNEQFF.

This chain uses TRBV6-5 with TRBJ2-5, with unresolved D. The CDR3 extends over 13 amino acids. V gave up 6 bases and J gave up 5 bases, with 13 bases separating them. Per germline, CDR1 MNHEY and CDR2 SVGAGI. CDR3 nucleotide sequence: TGTGCCAGCAGGTCCCGGTCGGTGGAGACCCAGTACTTC. Translated: CASRSRSVETQYF.

In nucleotides, the CDR3 is TGTGCCTGGAATTCCAAAGGAGCGTGGCAGTACTTC. This gives the protein CAWNSKGAWQYF. The chain employs TRBV30 and TRBJ2-7; D remains ambiguous. Per the germline V gene, CDR1 is GTSNPN and CDR2 is SVGIG (reference sequence). CDR3 length equals 12 residues. V was shortened by 4 bases and J by 9 bases, with 16 bases between the two germline ends. Combining the CDR3 with reference TRBV30 and TRBJ2-7 gives the whole variable domain SQTIHQWPATLVQPVGSPLSLECTVEGTSNPNLYWYRQAAGRGLQLLFYSVGIGQISSEVPQNLSASRPQDRQFILSSKKLLLSDSGFYLCAWNSKGAWQYFGPGTRLTVT.

This clone was detected only a few times. The chain combines TRBV6-2 or TRBV6-3 with TRBJ1-1, with TRBD1 matching 9 bases. The CDR3 has 11 amino acids. CDR1 and CDR2 from the germline V gene are MNHEY and SVGEGT. V lost 4 bases and J lost 11; bases outside the gene matches: 2. In nucleotides, the CDR3 is TGTGCCAGCAGTTGGGACAGGGCGGCTTTCTTT. Amino acid sequence: CASSWDRAAFF.

The count of this clone is one. The chain uses TRBV30 and TRBJ2-7, with D unclear. The V gene lost 0 bases and the J gene lost 9 bases, with 9 bases spanning the gap. CDR1 is GTSNPN and CDR2 is SVGIG in the germline V gene (reference sequence). The CDR3 runs 11 residues. The CDR3 loop reads CAWSVPTGQYF. Written as DNA, the CDR3 is TGTGCCTGGAGTGTACCGACGGGGCAGTACTTC. Variable domain in full (rest from reference TRBV30 and TRBJ2-7): SQTIHQWPATLVQPVGSPLSLECTVEGTSNPNLYWYRQAAGRGLQLLFYSVGIGQISSEVPQNLSASRPQDRQFILSSKKLLLSDSGFYLCAWSVPTGQYFGPGTRLTVT.

The CDR3 coding sequence is TGTGCCAGCTCGGGACAGGGAGGCTACGAGCAGTACTTC. Its translation is CASSGQGGYEQYF. This chain uses TRBV12-3 or TRBV12-4 with TRBJ2-7, with 9 bases matching TRBD1. The junction had 5 bases not matched to a gene; V was cut back by 8 bases and J by 3 bases. The length of the CDR3 is 13 residues.

V gene TRBV12-3 or TRBV12-4 combines with J gene TRBJ1-3; D not certain. Trimming removed 6 bases at V and 3 bases at J, with 3 bases between. CDR3 size: 11 residues. CDR3 loop: CASSNGNTIYF. DNA of the CDR3: TGTGCCAGCAGCAATGGAAACACCATATATTTT.

This chain uses TRBV10-1 with TRBJ2-2; D is perhaps TRBD1 (6 bases). The germline CDR1 and CDR2 sequences are WNHNN and SYGVQD (reference sequence). This CDR3 spans 14 amino acids. Trimming shortened V by 2 bases and J by 4 bases, and 8 bases separated the two germline ends. Here the CDR3 reads CASSEGTITGELFF. The CDR3 nucleotides read TGCGCCAGCAGTGAGGGGACAATCACCGGGGAGCTGTTTTTT.

The chain is built from TRBV19 and TRBJ1-1; D remains unclear. Trimming took off 7 bases at V and 7 bases at J, with 19 bases between the two ends. The CDR3 has 14 amino acids. CDR1 is LNHDA, CDR2 SQIVND, per germline (reference sequence). CDR3 DNA sequence: TGTGCCAGTATAGGTGTTCCGACTACCAATGAAGCTTTCTTT. Translated: CASIGVPTTNEAFF.

The chain uses TRBV5-1 and TRBJ2-7; no firm D call. CDR3 length: 15 residues. Germline V gene sequence: CDR1 SGHRS, CDR2 YFSETQ. Trimming shortened V by 1 base and J by 3 bases, and 14 bases separated the two germline ends. CDR3 DNA: TGCGCCAGCAGCTTGAATAATGAACAGATCTACGAGCAGTACTTC. Protein sequence: CASSLNNEQIYEQYF.

This clone came up once. This chain links TRBV6-5 with TRBJ2-1; tentative D call: TRBD2 (7 bases). Germline loops: CDR1 MNHEY, CDR2 SVGAGI. Trimming cost V 5 bases and J 2 bases, with 10 bases left between them. The CDR3 contains 14 residues. CDR3 in amino acids: CASSTGRAYNEQFF. The CDR3 DNA follows: TGTGCCAGCAGTACAGGGAGGGCCTACAATGAGCAGTTCTTC.

V and J are TRBV6-5 and TRBJ1-2, with 8 bases fitting TRBD1. The ends lost 6 bases at V and 3 bases at J; junction bases unmatched: 3. Germline V lookup: CDR1 MNHEY, CDR2 SVGAGI. This CDR3 has 13 residues. The CDR3 coding sequence is TGTGCCAGCAGAGACAGGGGCTACTATGGCTACACCTTC. Translation gives CASRDRGYYGYTF.

The rearrangement links TRBV7-3 to TRBJ2-2, with no clear D. The CDR3 is 14 residues long. Trimming pared 6 bases from V and 3 bases from J, leaving 11 bases between. Germline-derived CDR1 and CDR2 are SGHTA and FQGTGA. The CDR3 DNA is TGTGCCAGCAGGCCGTCCAGATACACCGGGGAGCTGTTTTTT. Translation: CASRPSRYTGELFF.

The gene calls are TRBV3-1 (or the pseudogene TRBV3-2) and TRBJ1-4; D uncertain. CDR3 size: 14 residues. V was clipped by 4 bases and J by 7 bases, with 13 bases between them. Per the germline V gene, CDR1 is LGHDT and CDR2 is YNNKEL (reference sequence). The CDR3 nucleotides are TGTGCCAGCAGCCCCGGCCGCGGAAGTGAAAAACTGTTTTTT. It translates to CASSPGRGSEKLFF.

The rearrangement joins TRBV5-8 to TRBJ2-5; D is possibly TRBD1 (5 bases). Trimming left V 1 base short and J 3 bases short, with 10 bases between. The CDR3 extends over 14 amino acids. In germline, CDR1 is SGHTS, CDR2 YDEGEE. This CDR3 reads CASSLQGLKETQYF. CDR3 coding DNA: TGTGCCAGCAGCTTGCAGGGTTTGAAAGAGACCCAGTACTTC.

The V call is TRBV15, the J call TRBJ1-5, with 12 bases that match TRBD1. V shed 0 bases and J 6 bases; nucleotides not matched to a gene: 12. Germline CDR1 LNHNV, CDR2 YYDKDF (reference sequence). The CDR3 consists of 19 residues. CDR3 loop: CATSRDPPGQGARGQPQHF. The CDR3, as DNA: TGTGCCACCAGCAGAGATCCCCCGGGACAGGGGGCGCGAGGTCAGCCCCAGCATTTT. Full variable domain (outside the CDR3, taken from reference TRBV15 and TRBJ1-5): DAMVIQNPRYQVTQFGKPVTLSCSQTLNHNVMYWYQQKSSQAPKLLFHYYDKDFNNEADTPDNFQSRRPNTSFCFLDIRSPGLGDTAMYLCATSRDPPGQGARGQPQHFGDGTRLSIL.

The chain employs TRBV20-1 and TRBJ2-2; the D gene is possibly TRBD1 (6 bases). The CDR3 runs to 13 residues. V lost 3 bases and J 7 bases, leaving 12 bases between the germline ends. Germline values: CDR1 DFQATT, CDR2 SNEGSKA (reference sequence). In nucleotides, the CDR3 is TGCAGTGCTAGTACAGGGATTGGCGGGGAGCTGTTTTTT. Translation gives CSASTGIGGELFF.